The clone carrying this T cell receptor (beta chain) has ten or more counts. Its cognate antigen is unknown. This entry is derived from a study of spatial heterogeneity in lung cancer. Across the whole study: The study consistently detected more beta-chain than alpha-chain sequences. The study observed each unique TCR and UMI combination more than ten times on average in raw reads.

General study findings and limits: Follow-up blood showed ubiquitous expanded tumor TCRs less than blood at resection did.

From germline, CDR1 is LNHDA and CDR2 SQIVND (reference sequence). V shed 6 bases and J shed 3 bases, with 12 bases lying between them. The CDR3 has 13 amino acids. Time point: blood at routine non-recurrence follow-up after resection. Sequencing was performed on whole RNA extracted from tumor and nontumor lung tissue, or from frozen PBMC, and the material was left unsorted. TCRdb ran MiXCR on the 5' RACE reads and lists one entry per CDR3 protein. The profile shows about 94,000 distinct CDR3 sequences, roughly a fifth of them singletons. V usage is TRBV19 and J usage is TRBJ2-7, with no clear D. This TCR was recovered from a male donor with early-stage non-small cell lung cancer. The source was PBMCs, collected at follow-up. The DNA of the CDR3 is TGTGCCAGTAGCCCGACGGAGAACTACGAGCAGTACTTC. This translates into CASSPTENYEQYF.